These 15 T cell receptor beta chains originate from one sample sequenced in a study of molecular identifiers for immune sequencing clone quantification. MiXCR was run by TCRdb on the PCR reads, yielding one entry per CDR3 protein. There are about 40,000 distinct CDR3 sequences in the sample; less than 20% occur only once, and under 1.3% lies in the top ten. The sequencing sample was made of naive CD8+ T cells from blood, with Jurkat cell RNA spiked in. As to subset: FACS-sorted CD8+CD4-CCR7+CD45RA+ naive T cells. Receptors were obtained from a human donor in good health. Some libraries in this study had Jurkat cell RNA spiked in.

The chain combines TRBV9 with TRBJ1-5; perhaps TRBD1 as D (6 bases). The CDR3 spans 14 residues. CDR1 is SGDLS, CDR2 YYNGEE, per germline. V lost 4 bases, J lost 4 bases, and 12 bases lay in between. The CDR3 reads CASSPARGNQPQHF. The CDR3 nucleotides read TGTGCCAGCAGCCCCGCCAGGGGAAATCAGCCCCAGCATTTT.

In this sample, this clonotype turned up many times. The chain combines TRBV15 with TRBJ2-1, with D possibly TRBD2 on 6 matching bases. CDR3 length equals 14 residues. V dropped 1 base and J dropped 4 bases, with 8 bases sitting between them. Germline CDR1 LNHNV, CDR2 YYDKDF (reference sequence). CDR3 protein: CATSRVGGYNEQFF. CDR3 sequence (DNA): TGTGCCACCAGCAGAGTCGGGGGATACAATGAGCAGTTCTTC.

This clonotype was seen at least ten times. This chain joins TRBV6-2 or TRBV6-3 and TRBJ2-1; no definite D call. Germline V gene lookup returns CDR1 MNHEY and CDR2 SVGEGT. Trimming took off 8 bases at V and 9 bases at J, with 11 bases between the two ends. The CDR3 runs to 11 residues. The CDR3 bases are TGTGCCAGCGCCTTCCCCGGTGAGCAGTTCTTC. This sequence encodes CASAFPGEQFF.

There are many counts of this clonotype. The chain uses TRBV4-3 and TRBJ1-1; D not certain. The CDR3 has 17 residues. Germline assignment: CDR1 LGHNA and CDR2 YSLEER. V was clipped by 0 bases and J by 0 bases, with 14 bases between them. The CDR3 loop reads CASSQDLVTHMNTEAFF. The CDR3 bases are TGCGCCAGCAGCCAAGATTTGGTCACACATATGAACACTGAAGCTTTCTTT.

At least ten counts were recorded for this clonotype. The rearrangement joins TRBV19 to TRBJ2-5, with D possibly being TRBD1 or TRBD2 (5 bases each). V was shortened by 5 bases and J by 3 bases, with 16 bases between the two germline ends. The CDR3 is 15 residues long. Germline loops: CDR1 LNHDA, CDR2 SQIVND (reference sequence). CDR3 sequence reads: CASSASGTEKETQYF. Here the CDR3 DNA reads TGTGCCAGTAGTGCATCCGGGACGGAAAAAGAGACCCAGTACTTC.

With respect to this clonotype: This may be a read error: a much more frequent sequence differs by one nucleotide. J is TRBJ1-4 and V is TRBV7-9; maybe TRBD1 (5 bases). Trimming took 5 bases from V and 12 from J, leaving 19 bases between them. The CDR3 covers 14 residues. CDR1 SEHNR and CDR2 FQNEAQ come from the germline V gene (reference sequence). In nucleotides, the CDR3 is TGTGCCAGCAGCCCCTGGGACTGGAGTGCAGAACTGTTTTTT. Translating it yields CASSPWDWSAELFF.

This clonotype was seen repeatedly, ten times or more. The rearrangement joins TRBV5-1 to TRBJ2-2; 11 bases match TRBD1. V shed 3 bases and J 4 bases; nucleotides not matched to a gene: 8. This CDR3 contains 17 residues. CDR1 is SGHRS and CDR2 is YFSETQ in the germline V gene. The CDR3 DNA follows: TGCGCCAGCAGCTGGCCCGGACAGGGGGCAGGCACCGGGGAGCTGTTTTTT. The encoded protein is CASSWPGQGAGTGELFF. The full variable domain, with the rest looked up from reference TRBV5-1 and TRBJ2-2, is KAGVTQTPRYLIKTRGQQVTLSCSPISGHRSVSWYQQTPGQGLQFLFEYFSETQRNKGNFPGRFSGRQFSNSRSEMNVSTLELGDSALYLCASSWPGQGAGTGELFFGEGSRLTVL.

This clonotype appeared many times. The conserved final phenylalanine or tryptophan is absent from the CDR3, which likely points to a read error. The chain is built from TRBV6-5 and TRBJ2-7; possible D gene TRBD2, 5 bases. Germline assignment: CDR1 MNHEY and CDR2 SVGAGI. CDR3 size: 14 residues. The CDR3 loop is CANSWGESSYEQYI. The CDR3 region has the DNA TGTGCCAACAGTTGGGGAGAGAGCTCCTACGAGCAGTACATC.

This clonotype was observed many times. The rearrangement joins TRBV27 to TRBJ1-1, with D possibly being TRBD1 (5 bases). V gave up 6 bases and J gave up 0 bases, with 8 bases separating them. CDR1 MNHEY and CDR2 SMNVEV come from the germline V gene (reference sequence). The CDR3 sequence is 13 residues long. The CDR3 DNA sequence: TGTGCCAGCAGATTGACAGTGAACACTGAAGCTTTCTTT. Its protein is CASRLTVNTEAFF.

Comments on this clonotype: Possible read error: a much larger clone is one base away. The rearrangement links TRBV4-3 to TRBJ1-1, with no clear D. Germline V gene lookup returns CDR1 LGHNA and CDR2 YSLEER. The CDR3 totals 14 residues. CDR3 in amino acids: CASSQFKYGAEALF. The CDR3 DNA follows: TGCGCCAGCAGCCAGTTTAAATACGGCGCTGAAGCTCTCTTT.

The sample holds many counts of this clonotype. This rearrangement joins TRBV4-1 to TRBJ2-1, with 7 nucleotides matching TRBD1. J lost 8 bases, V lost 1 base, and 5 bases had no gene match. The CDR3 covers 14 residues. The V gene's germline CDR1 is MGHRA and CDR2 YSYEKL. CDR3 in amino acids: CASSQGAGGHEQFF. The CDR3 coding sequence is TGCGCCAGCAGCCAAGGCGCAGGGGGACATGAGCAGTTCTTC.

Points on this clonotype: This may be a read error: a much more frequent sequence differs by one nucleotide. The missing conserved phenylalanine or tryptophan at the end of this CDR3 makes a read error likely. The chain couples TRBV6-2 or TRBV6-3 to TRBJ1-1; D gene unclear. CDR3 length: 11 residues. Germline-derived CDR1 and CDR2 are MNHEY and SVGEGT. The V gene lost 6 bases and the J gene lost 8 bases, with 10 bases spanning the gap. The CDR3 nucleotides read TGTGCCAGCAGCCCCGGTCTCGAAGCTTTCTTG. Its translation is CASSPGLEAFL.

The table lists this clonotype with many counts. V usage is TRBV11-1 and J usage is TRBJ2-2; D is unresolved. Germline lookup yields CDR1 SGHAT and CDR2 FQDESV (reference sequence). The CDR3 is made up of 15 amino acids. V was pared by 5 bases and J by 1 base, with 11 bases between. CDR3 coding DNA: TGTGCCAGCAGCCCGCCCTACATGAACACCGGGGAGCTGTTTTTT. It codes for CASSPPYMNTGELFF.

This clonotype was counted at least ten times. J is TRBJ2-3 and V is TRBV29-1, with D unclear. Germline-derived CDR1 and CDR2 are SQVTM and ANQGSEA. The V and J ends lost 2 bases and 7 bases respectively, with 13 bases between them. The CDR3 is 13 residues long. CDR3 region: CSVEFLGPNTQYF. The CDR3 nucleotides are TGCAGCGTTGAATTTCTAGGTCCGAATACGCAGTATTTT.

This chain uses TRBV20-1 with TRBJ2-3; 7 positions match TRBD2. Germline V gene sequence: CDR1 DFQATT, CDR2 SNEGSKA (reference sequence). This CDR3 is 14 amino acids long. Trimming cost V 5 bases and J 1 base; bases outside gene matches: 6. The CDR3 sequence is CSAAIGGGTDTQYF. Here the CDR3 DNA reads TGCAGTGCTGCTATTGGGGGGGGCACAGATACGCAGTATTTT.